This T cell receptor beta chain was sequenced during a study of shared clonotypes between healthy human individuals. Profiled with immunoSEQ multiplex PCR; TCRdb holds only in-frame clones, not every one. The sample includes some 630,000 clones, about two thirds of them seen just once. Healthy HIV-negative adults with no recent acute infections or vaccinations were recruited as donors. Those who donated, Caucasian adults without exception, all lived in Nashville, Tennessee. Sequencing was carried out using memory CD4+ T cells sorted from blood. Subset: CD45RA-negative fraction. This clonotype was sampled from a young woman in good health.

The CDR3 loop is CVRSLGTSGRWYEQYF. The CDR3, as DNA: TGTGTCAGAAGCTTAGGGACTAGCGGGAGGTGGTACGAGCAGTACTTC. The genes are TRBV7-5 and TRBJ2-7; the table's D call, TRBD2, has no DNA check behind it. TRBV7-5 is reported as a pseudogene. This CDR3 is built from 16 residues.